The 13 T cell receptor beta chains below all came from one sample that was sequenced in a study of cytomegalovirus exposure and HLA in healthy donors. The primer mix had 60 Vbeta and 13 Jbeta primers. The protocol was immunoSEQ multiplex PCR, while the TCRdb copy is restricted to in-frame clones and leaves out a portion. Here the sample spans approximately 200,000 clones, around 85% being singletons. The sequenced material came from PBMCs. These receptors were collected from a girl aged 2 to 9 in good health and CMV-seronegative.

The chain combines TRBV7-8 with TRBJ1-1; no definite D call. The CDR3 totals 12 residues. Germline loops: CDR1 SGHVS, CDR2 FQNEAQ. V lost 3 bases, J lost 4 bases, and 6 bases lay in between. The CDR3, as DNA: TGTGCCAGCAGCTTTAGTGGCACTGAAGCTTTCTTT. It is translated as CASSFSGTEAFF.

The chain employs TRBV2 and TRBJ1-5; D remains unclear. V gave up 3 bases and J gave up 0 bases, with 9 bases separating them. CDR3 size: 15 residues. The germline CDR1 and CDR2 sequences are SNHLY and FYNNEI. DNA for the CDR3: TGTGCCAGCAGTGAGGCCAGGCTTAGCAATCAGCCCCAGCATTTT. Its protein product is CASSEARLSNQPQHF.

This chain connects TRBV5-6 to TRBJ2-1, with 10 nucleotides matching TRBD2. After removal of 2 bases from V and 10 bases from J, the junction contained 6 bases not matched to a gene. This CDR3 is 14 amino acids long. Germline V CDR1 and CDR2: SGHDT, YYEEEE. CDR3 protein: CASSLTSGASEQFF. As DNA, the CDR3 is TGTGCCAGCAGCTTAACTAGCGGGGCAAGCGAGCAGTTCTTC.

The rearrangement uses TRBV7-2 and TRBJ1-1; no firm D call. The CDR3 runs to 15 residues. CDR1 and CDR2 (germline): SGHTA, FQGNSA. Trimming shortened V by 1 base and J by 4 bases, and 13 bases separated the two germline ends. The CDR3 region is CASSLVGRSGTEAFF. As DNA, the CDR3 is TGTGCCAGCAGCTTAGTCGGCAGGTCCGGCACTGAAGCTTTCTTT.

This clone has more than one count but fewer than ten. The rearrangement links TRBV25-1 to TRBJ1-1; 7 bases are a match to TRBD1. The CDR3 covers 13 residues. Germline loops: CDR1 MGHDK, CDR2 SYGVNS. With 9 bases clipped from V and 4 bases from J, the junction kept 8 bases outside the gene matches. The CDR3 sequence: CASQGGWGTEAFF. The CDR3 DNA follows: TGTGCCAGTCAGGGGGGTTGGGGCACTGAAGCTTTCTTT.

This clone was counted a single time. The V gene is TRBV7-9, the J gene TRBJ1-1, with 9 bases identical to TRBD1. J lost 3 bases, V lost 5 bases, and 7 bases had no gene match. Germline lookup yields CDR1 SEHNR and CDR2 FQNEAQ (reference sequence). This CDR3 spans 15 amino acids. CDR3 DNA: TGTGCCAGCAGCACCACAGGGGGCCTGGACACTGAAGCTTTCTTT. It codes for CASSTTGGLDTEAFF.

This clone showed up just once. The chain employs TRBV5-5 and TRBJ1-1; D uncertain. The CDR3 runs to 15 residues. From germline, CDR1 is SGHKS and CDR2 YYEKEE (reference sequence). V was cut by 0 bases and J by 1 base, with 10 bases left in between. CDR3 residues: CASSLVTRGNTEAFF. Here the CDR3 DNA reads TGTGCCAGCAGCTTGGTTACGCGCGGGAACACTGAAGCTTTCTTT.

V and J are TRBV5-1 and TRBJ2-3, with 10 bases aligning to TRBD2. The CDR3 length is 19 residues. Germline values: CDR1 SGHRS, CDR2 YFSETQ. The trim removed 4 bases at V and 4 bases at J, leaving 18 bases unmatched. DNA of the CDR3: TGCGCCAGCAGCGATGCGGCCGGGACTAGCGCCGATACCGCAGATACGCAGTATTTT. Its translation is CASSDAAGTSADTADTQYF. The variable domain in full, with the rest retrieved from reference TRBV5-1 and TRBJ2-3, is KAGVTQTPRYLIKTRGQQVTLSCSPISGHRSVSWYQQTPGQGLQFLFEYFSETQRNKGNFPGRFSGRQFSNSRSEMNVSTLELGDSALYLCASSDAAGTSADTADTQYFGPGTRLTVL.

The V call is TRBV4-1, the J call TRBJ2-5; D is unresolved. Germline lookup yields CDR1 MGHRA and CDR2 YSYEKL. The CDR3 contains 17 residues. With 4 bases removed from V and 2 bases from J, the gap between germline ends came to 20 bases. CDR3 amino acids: CASSRRVGEISQETQYF. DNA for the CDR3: TGCGCCAGCAGCCGCCGAGTGGGCGAGATAAGTCAAGAGACCCAGTACTTC.

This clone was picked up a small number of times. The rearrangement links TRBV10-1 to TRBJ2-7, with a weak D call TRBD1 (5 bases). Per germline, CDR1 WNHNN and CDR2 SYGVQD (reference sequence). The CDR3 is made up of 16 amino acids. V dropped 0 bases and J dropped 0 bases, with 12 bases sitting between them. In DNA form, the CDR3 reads TGCGCCAGCAGTGAGTCTCAGGACACGATCTCCTACGAGCAGTACTTC. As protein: CASSESQDTISYEQYF.

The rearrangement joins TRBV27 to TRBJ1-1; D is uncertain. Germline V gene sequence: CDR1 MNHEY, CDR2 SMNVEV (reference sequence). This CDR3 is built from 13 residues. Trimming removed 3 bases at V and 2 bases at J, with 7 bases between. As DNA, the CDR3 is TGTGCCAGCAGTTTTACAGTAAACACTGAAGCTTTCTTT. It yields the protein CASSFTVNTEAFF.

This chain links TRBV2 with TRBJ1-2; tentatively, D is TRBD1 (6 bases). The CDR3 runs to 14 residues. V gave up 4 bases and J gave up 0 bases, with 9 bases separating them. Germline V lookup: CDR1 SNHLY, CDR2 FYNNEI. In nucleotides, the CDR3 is TGTGCCAGCAGTGCAGGACAGTCTAACTATGGCTACACCTTC. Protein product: CASSAGQSNYGYTF.

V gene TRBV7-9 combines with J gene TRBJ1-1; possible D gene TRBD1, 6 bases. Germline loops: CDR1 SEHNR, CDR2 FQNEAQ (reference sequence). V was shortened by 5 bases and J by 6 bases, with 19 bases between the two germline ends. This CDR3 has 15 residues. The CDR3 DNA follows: TGTGCCAGCAGCCGTTTAGGGGGGGCTAGGGCTGAAGCTTTCTTT. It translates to CASSRLGGARAEAFF.